This T cell receptor beta chain was captured by sequencing in a study of post-analysis software for immune sequencing data. Study conclusions and caveats: When compared against controls, multiple sclerosis patients showed significantly lower normalized Chao1 diversity. When patients were compared with controls, about five TRBV segments were more frequent, TRBV5-6, TRBV5-1 and TRBV20-1 among them.

This clonotype appeared once. Its target is unknown. Unique molecular identifiers featured in each of the TCR beta cDNA libraries. Using its own MiXCR run on the PCR reads, TCRdb lists one record per CDR3 protein. The table has 650,000 to 900,000 distinct CDR3 sequences, approximately 44% seen once. The CDR3 runs to 14 residues. Between the trimmed V and J ends, which lost 1 base and 7 bases, there was a span of 11 bases. The rearrangement links TRBV12-3 or TRBV12-4 to TRBJ2-1; TRBD2 might be the D (6 bases). Sequenced sample: blood. This clonotype was sampled from a girl aged 10 to 17 with multiple sclerosis. The CDR3 is CASSLGQRVNEQFF. CDR3 nucleotides: TGTGCCAGCAGTTTAGGGCAGCGGGTGAATGAGCAGTTCTTC.